These 28 T cell receptor beta chains were all obtained from the same sample, sequenced in a study of early T cells in non-severe SARS-CoV-2 infection. One entry per CDR3 protein results from TCRdb running MiXCR on the 5' RACE reads. The sample holds fewer than 75,000 distinct CDR3 sequences, around 20% seen once. This specimen was whole blood, taken at baseline. The receptors stem from an adult who was a healthcare worker with PCR-confirmed SARS-CoV-2 infection or an uninfected control (not recorded which).

CDR3 amino acids: CASSLRPEYQETQYF. The CDR3 region has the DNA TGTGCCAGCAGCTTAAGGCCCGAATATCAAGAGACCCAGTACTTC. The chain uses TRBV7-2 and TRBJ2-5; D unresolved. The ends were cut back, 2 bases at V and 2 bases at J, with 12 bases in the middle. This CDR3 has 15 residues. CDR1 and CDR2 from the germline V gene are SGHTA and FQGNSA.

This chain joins TRBV6-2 or TRBV6-3 and TRBJ2-1; TRBD1 matches at 9 bases. Germline CDR1 is MNHEY and CDR2 is SVGEGT. The V segment lost 6 bases and the J segment 6 bases; nucleotides outside the gene matches: 12. CDR3 length: 16 residues. The CDR3 sequence is CASRTFGTGPSNEQFF. The CDR3 DNA is TGTGCCAGCAGGACTTTCGGGACAGGGCCTAGCAATGAGCAGTTCTTC.

This sequence joins TRBV27 and TRBJ2-7; D not resolved. Germline V CDR1 and CDR2: MNHEY, SMNVEV (reference sequence). The CDR3 totals 15 residues. V was cut by 3 bases and J by 1 base, with 13 bases left in between. Here the CDR3 reads CASSFTVGQSYEQYF. The CDR3 nucleotides read TGTGCCAGCAGTTTTACGGTGGGTCAGTCCTACGAGCAGTACTTC.

This clonotype was observed a few times. The J gene is TRBJ1-2, the V gene TRBV6-1; D is unclear. The CDR3 sequence is 16 residues long. Trimming took 4 bases from V and 0 from J, leaving 15 bases between them. Germline-derived CDR1 and CDR2 are MNHNS and SASEGT. This CDR3 reads CASSAIQNRANYGYTF. CDR3 DNA: TGTGCCAGCAGTGCCATCCAAAACAGAGCTAACTATGGCTACACCTTC.

The chain joins TRBV20-1 to TRBJ2-7, with TRBD2 identical over 8 bases. In germline, CDR1 is DFQATT, CDR2 SNEGSKA (reference sequence). J gave up 1 base and V 6 bases, and 5 bases lay outside the gene matches. The CDR3 spans 13 residues. The CDR3 DNA follows: TGCAGTGCGGCGGGACTAGTGTCCTACGAGCAGTACTTC. It yields the protein CSAAGLVSYEQYF.

With regard to this clonotype: A read error may account for a junction end that differs from germline. The chain uses TRBV7-9 and TRBJ2-3, with 11 bases fitting TRBD2. This CDR3 is 13 amino acids long. Germline assignment: CDR1 SEHNR and CDR2 FQNEAQ (reference sequence). CDR3 in amino acids: CASSYTSTGLADF. DNA of the CDR3: TGTGCCAGCAGCTACACATCCACGGGACTAGCGGATTTT.

The chain combines TRBV9 with TRBJ1-2; D perhaps matches TRBD1 (6 bases). Germline CDR1 reads SGDLS; CDR2 reads YYNGEE. The CDR3 spans 14 residues. The ends were cut back, 3 bases at V and 3 bases at J, with 12 bases in the middle. The CDR3 loop is CASSATGIHYGYTF. The DNA of the CDR3 is TGTGCCAGCAGCGCCACAGGGATACACTATGGCTACACCTTC.

Only a few counts were recorded for this clonotype. CDR3 in DNA: TGTGCCAGCAAAACGACGGGGGACTCACCCCTCCACTTT. Protein sequence: CASKTTGDSPLHF. J is TRBJ1-6 and V is TRBV7-9; D perhaps matches TRBD1 (5 bases). Trimming removed 7 bases from V and 10 bases from J, with 14 bases in between. Germline values: CDR1 SEHNR, CDR2 FQNEAQ (reference sequence). The CDR3 is made up of 13 amino acids. Variable domain in full (rest from reference TRBV7-9 and TRBJ1-6): DTGVSQNPRHKITKRGQNVTFRCDPISEHNRLYWYRQTLGQGPEFLTYFQNEAQLEKSRLLSDRFSAERPKGSFSTLEIQRTEQGDSAMYLCASKTTGDSPLHFGNGTRLTVT.

The chain links TRBV11-3 to TRBJ2-7, with no clear D. V lost 4 bases and J 6 bases, leaving 13 bases between the germline ends. The CDR3 spans 13 residues. The germline gives CDR1 SGHNT, CDR2 YENEEA. The CDR3 nucleotides are TGTGCCAGCAGCTACAATAGCCGAAGCGAGCAGTACTTC. It codes for CASSYNSRSEQYF.

This clonotype was observed a few times. This chain connects TRBV7-9 to TRBJ2-3; 9 positions agree with TRBD2. Trimming took 7 bases from V and 1 from J; bases not matched to a gene: 9. CDR1 is SEHNR and CDR2 is FQNEAQ in the germline V gene (reference sequence). This CDR3 contains 16 residues. The CDR3 spells CASNIAGAEGTDTQYF. CDR3 nucleotides: TGTGCCAGCAACATAGCGGGAGCGGAGGGCACAGATACGCAGTATTTT. Based on the CDR3 plus reference TRBV7-9 and TRBJ2-3, the full variable domain is DTGVSQNPRHKITKRGQNVTFRCDPISEHNRLYWYRQTLGQGPEFLTYFQNEAQLEKSRLLSDRFSAERPKGSFSTLEIQRTEQGDSAMYLCASNIAGAEGTDTQYFGPGTRLTVL.

This clonotype occurred a few times. Its ends do not fully match the called genes, so a read error is possible. V and J are TRBV3-1 and TRBJ2-7, with D perhaps matching TRBD2 (5 bases). The CDR3 runs to 13 residues. The germline CDR1 and CDR2 sequences are LGHDT and YNNKEL (reference sequence). CDR3 amino acids: CASSPSPVGEQCF. The CDR3 nucleotides are TGTGCCAGCAGCCCTTCTCCTGTCGGGGAGCAGTGCTTC.

This clonotype occurred a few times. This chain uses TRBV20-1 with TRBJ2-7; TRBD2 matches at 7 bases. The CDR3 totals 15 residues. Germline assignment: CDR1 DFQATT and CDR2 SNEGSKA (reference sequence). Trimming cost V 0 bases and J 5 bases; bases outside gene matches: 10. CDR3 in amino acids: CSARDGAGRAHEQYF. The CDR3 bases are TGCAGTGCTAGAGATGGCGCAGGGAGGGCCCACGAGCAGTACTTC.

The chain carries TRBV30 and TRBJ1-1; 7 nucleotides line up with TRBD1. The CDR3 is 13 amino acids. From germline, CDR1 is GTSNPN and CDR2 SVGIG (reference sequence). Trimming cost V 3 bases and J 3 bases; bases outside gene matches: 4. CDR3 sequence (DNA): TGTGCCTGGAGGACAGGGAGGGACACTGAAGCTTTCTTT. It specifies CAWRTGRDTEAFF. Supplemented by reference TRBV30 and TRBJ1-1, the full variable domain reads SQTIHQWPATLVQPVGSPLSLECTVEGTSNPNLYWYRQAAGRGLQLLFYSVGIGQISSEVPQNLSASRPQDRQFILSSKKLLLSDSGFYLCAWRTGRDTEAFFGQGTRLTVV.

The chain uses TRBV6-5 and TRBJ2-7; TRBD1 matches at 10 bases. From germline, CDR1 is MNHEY and CDR2 SVGAGI. The CDR3 loop spans 17 amino acids. J gave up 5 bases and V 0 bases, and 10 bases lay outside the gene matches. The CDR3 loop reads CASSYSMGQGRGNEQYF. The CDR3 bases are TGTGCCAGCAGTTACTCGATGGGACAGGGGCGGGGAAACGAGCAGTACTTC.

This clonotype was seen at least ten times. The chain carries TRBV18 and TRBJ1-3, with D uncertain. Trimming took off 2 bases at V and 0 bases at J, with 11 bases between the two ends. Per germline, CDR1 KGHSH and CDR2 LQKENI. CDR3 length equals 16 residues. CDR3 sequence (DNA): TGTGCCAGCTCACCAGAATCCCGGATCTCTGGAAACACCATATATTTT. Residues: CASSPESRISGNTIYF.

A few counts support this clonotype. J is TRBJ1-1 and V is TRBV3-1; D is uncertain. Per germline, CDR1 LGHDT and CDR2 YNNKEL (reference sequence). CDR3 length equals 15 residues. V was clipped by 0 bases and J by 4 bases, with 12 bases between them. In nucleotides, the CDR3 is TGTGCCAGCAGCCAAGATTTTGGTAGTGGCACTGAAGCTTTCTTT. Its protein product is CASSQDFGSGTEAFF.

A few counts support this clonotype. The chain links TRBV30 to TRBJ2-2, with 8 positions matching TRBD1. The CDR3 is 15 amino acids. Trimming removed 2 bases from V and 6 bases from J; junction bases left unmatched: 8. Germline V gene data show CDR1 as GTSNPN and CDR2 as SVGIG (reference sequence). The CDR3: CAWSPPDREAGELFF. The CDR3 nucleotides read TGTGCCTGGAGTCCACCGGACAGGGAGGCCGGGGAGCTGTTTTTT.

This chain connects TRBV3-2 to TRBJ2-3; no DNA check was done on the table's D call, TRBD2. TRBV3-2 is described as a pseudogene. CDR3 length: 16 residues. The CDR3 DNA reads as TGTGCCAGCAGCCAAGGGTCTAGCGGTAACACAGATACGCAGTATTTT. Its translation: CASSQGSSGNTDTQYF.

This clonotype was seen at least ten times. The V gene is TRBV27, the J gene TRBJ2-7, with D possibly being TRBD1 or TRBD2 (5 bases each). V lost 3 bases and J 0 bases, leaving 9 bases between the germline ends. Germline CDR1 reads MNHEY; CDR2 reads SMNVEV (reference sequence). This CDR3 has 14 amino acids. Here the CDR3 DNA reads TGTGCCAGCAGTTTCGGGACGAGCTCCTACGAGCAGTACTTC. It yields the protein CASSFGTSSYEQYF.

This clonotype was detected ten times or more. V gene TRBV19 combines with J gene TRBJ1-5; D is uncertain. The CDR3 covers 14 residues. V lost 4 bases to trimming and J lost 0 bases, with 7 bases between them. CDR1 LNHDA and CDR2 SQIVND come from the germline V gene (reference sequence). CDR3 nucleotides: TGTGCCAGTAGTAAACAGAATAGCAATCAGCCCCAGCATTTT. It specifies CASSKQNSNQPQHF.

The V gene is TRBV5-6, the J gene TRBJ1-2; D gene ambiguous. The ends were cut back, 0 bases at V and 4 bases at J, with 10 bases in the middle. Germline loops: CDR1 SGHDT, CDR2 YYEEEE. The CDR3 extends over 14 amino acids. CDR3 amino acids: CASSLARGIYGYTF. The CDR3 nucleotides are TGTGCCAGCAGCTTGGCAAGAGGAATCTATGGCTACACCTTC.

V is TRBV13 and J is TRBJ2-7; TRBD1 aligns across 11 bases. The CDR3 has 14 amino acids. The ends lost 5 bases at V and 7 bases at J; junction bases unmatched: 7. Germline V gives CDR1 PRHDT, CDR2 FYEKMQ (reference sequence). The CDR3 DNA reads as TGTGCCAGCAGCCTCGGACAGGGGGCTCAGGAGCAGTACTTC. It translates to CASSLGQGAQEQYF.

Only a few counts were recorded for this clonotype. The chain couples TRBV12-3 or TRBV12-4 to TRBJ1-1; no clear D gene. This CDR3 is built from 13 residues. V was pared by 7 bases and J by 6 bases, with 15 bases between. The CDR3 spells CASNEDGVSEAFF. DNA of the CDR3: TGTGCCAGCAACGAGGACGGGGTTTCTGAAGCTTTCTTT.

This clonotype was observed a few times. The chain has TRBV20-1 and TRBJ2-5; 8 bases agree with TRBD2. The length of the CDR3 is 15 residues. From germline, CDR1 is DFQATT and CDR2 SNEGSKA (reference sequence). V gave up 3 bases and J gave up 5 bases; unmatched junction bases: 11. CDR3 region: CSARIPGGPRETQYF. Here the CDR3 DNA reads TGCAGTGCTAGGATTCCGGGAGGGCCGCGGGAGACCCAGTACTTC.

This chain connects TRBV7-9 to TRBJ2-1; 13 nucleotides match TRBD2. V lost 1 base, J lost 12 bases, and 3 bases stayed unmatched. Germline V gene data show CDR1 as SEHNR and CDR2 as FQNEAQ (reference sequence). This CDR3 has 14 residues. The CDR3 nucleotides read TGTGCCAGCAGCTTAGGACTAGCGGGGGGCTGGCAGTTCTTC. Amino acids: CASSLGLAGGWQFF. The variable domain in full, with the rest retrieved from reference TRBV7-9 and TRBJ2-1, is DTGVSQNPRHKITKRGQNVTFRCDPISEHNRLYWYRQTLGQGPEFLTYFQNEAQLEKSRLLSDRFSAERPKGSFSTLEIQRTEQGDSAMYLCASSLGLAGGWQFFGPGTRLTVL.

This clonotype was seen only once. The V gene is TRBV6-6, the J gene TRBJ1-5; D is unclear. V dropped 0 bases and J dropped 5 bases, with 5 bases sitting between them. CDR3 size: 13 residues. CDR1 and CDR2 (germline): MNHNY, SVGAGI (reference sequence). CDR3 nucleotide sequence: TGTGCCAGCAGTTACTCATGGGATCAGCCCCAGCATTTT. Amino acids: CASSYSWDQPQHF.

The chain links TRBV7-9 to TRBJ1-1, with D unresolved. This CDR3 has 12 residues. V lost 0 bases to trimming and J lost 8 bases, with 7 bases between them. Germline CDR1 SEHNR, CDR2 FQNEAQ (reference sequence). As DNA, the CDR3 is TGTGCCAGCAGCTTAGCCATGCGGGAAGCTTTCTTT. It codes for CASSLAMREAFF.

The chain recombines TRBV28 with TRBJ2-3, with TRBD2 matching over 7 bases. The CDR3 totals 17 residues. After removal of 4 bases from V and 2 bases from J, the junction contained 12 bases not matched to a gene. CDR1 MDHEN and CDR2 SYDVKM come from the germline V gene. CDR3 in amino acids: CASSSGAGYGDTDTQYF. The CDR3 coding sequence is TGTGCCAGCAGTTCCGGAGCGGGGTACGGGGACACAGATACGCAGTATTTT.